The clone carrying this T cell receptor (beta chain) was counted a few times. The antigen is not known. The data were produced by immunoSEQ multiplex PCR, yet TCRdb's version contains in-frame clones alone and is incomplete. The sample lists tens of thousands of clones; about 69% were seen once. This sample was taken from a study of vaccination effects on CD4 cells after COVID-19. Study findings and constraints: Clonal contraction was marked in infection- and vaccine-induced clones late after vaccination. In healthy vaccinees, only 1 of 255 vaccine-induced clones cross-reacted with common cold coronaviruses.

Deletions cut 8 bases from V and 4 bases from J, with 8 bases between. This CDR3 contains 11 residues. The germline V gene has CDR1 LNHDA and CDR2 SQIVND (reference sequence). Ahead of sequencing, the ViraFEST assay grew antigen-specific CD4+ T cells using viral peptide pools. Having been cultured for roughly 9 days, the cells underwent CD4+ T cell isolation. Absence of prior SARS-CoV-2 infection characterized the vaccine recipients, who showed negative nucleocapsid antibodies. A density of over 1.5 million PBMC per well was used; these cells were cultured with about 10 IU/ml IL-2 and roughly 9.2 ug/ml peptides.

The receptor comes from a human donor who received a COVID-19 vaccine. Sequences were derived from CD4+ T cells from PBMCs cultured with HCoV-NL63 spike peptides, sampled before COVID-19 vaccination. The rearrangement uses TRBV19 and TRBJ1-2; D uncertain. CDR3 in amino acids: CASASRYGYTF. In DNA form, the CDR3 reads TGTGCCAGTGCATCACGCTATGGCTACACCTTC.